This T cell receptor (beta chain) appears in the sequencing data of a study of blood T cell repertoires in COVID-19. Germline-derived CDR1 and CDR2 are SGHTA and FQGTGA. The CDR3 sequence is 17 residues long. V dropped 2 bases and J dropped 6 bases, with 21 bases sitting between them. TCRdb's copy holds only in-frame clones and misses some; the assay was immunoSEQ multiplex PCR. The repertoire holds some 200,000 clones, with approximately 90% as singletons. This receptor was identified in a woman in her 40s with acute or convalescent COVID-19. What was sequenced was peripheral blood. This sequence joins TRBV7-3 and TRBJ2-3; a possible D gene is TRBD1 (6 bases). The CDR3 nucleotides read TGTGCCAGCAGCTTACGGGCGGCTGGGACACTTCGGGATACGCAGTATTTT. It encodes CASSLRAAGTLRDTQYF.